These 24 T cell receptor beta chains were all obtained from the same sample, sequenced in a study of a mutant IDH1 vaccine in newly diagnosed glioma. Which antigens these TCRs recognize remains unknown. Clones were sequenced by immunoSEQ multiplex PCR, and TCRdb holds only the in-frame ones, with some missing. The sample carries tens of thousands of clones, 80% to 90% recorded once. This sample's time point: week 35, safety follow-up. Every single dose of the vaccine, 300 ug of mutant IDH1 20-mer peptide, came with topical imiquimod. The sequencing here drew on PBMCs, taken from a glioma patient whose treatment included an IDH1 peptide vaccine. Receptors originate from a man between 40 and 49 years old with glioma.

V gene TRBV19 combines with J gene TRBJ2-4; D might be TRBD1 (5 bases). Germline-derived CDR1 and CDR2 are LNHDA and SQIVND (reference sequence). The CDR3 has 13 residues. The V end lost 5 bases, the J end lost 8 bases, and 13 bases lay between the germline ends. This chain's CDR3 is CASSPVPRDIQYF. CDR3 nucleotides: TGTGCCAGTAGTCCAGTCCCCAGGGACATTCAGTACTTC.

The gene calls are TRBV29-1 and TRBJ2-1; D may be TRBD1 (6 bases). The germline V and J ends were trimmed by 0 bases and 5 bases, with 14 bases remaining between them. CDR3 length: 15 amino acids. Per the germline V gene, CDR1 is SQVTM and CDR2 is ANQGSEA. The CDR3 DNA reads TGCAGCGTTGAAGATCACAGGGTCCTGGACAATGAGCAGTTCTTC. Residues: CSVEDHRVLDNEQFF.

V and J are TRBV6-5 and TRBJ1-6, with D possibly matching TRBD1 (5 bases). This CDR3 is built from 15 residues. CDR1 MNHEY and CDR2 SVGAGI come from the germline V gene. V lost 5 bases to trimming and J lost 6 bases, with 14 bases between them. Written as DNA, the CDR3 is TGTGCCAGCAGTCCGGCGGGGGTGGGTAATTCACCCCTCCACTTT. As protein: CASSPAGVGNSPLHF.

This clone was observed a few times. The J gene is TRBJ1-5, the V gene TRBV4-1; TRBD1 matches at 8 bases. Trimming cost V 0 bases and J 7 bases; bases outside gene matches: 8. CDR1 is MGHRA, CDR2 YSYEKL, per germline. CDR3 length: 16 amino acids. The CDR3 loop is CASSQDQTGAMQPQHF. CDR3 in DNA: TGCGCCAGCAGCCAAGATCAGACAGGGGCTATGCAGCCCCAGCATTTT.

The chain is built from TRBV6-1 and TRBJ1-2; D is perhaps TRBD1 (6 bases). The V gene's germline CDR1 is MNHNS and CDR2 SASEGT. V lost 4 bases, J lost 0 bases, and 21 bases lay in between. The CDR3 is made up of 18 amino acids. CDR3 amino acids: CASSAGRGRGAANYGYTF. Written as DNA, the CDR3 is TGTGCCAGCAGTGCCGGGAGGGGCAGGGGAGCCGCTAACTATGGCTACACCTTC.

V is TRBV19 and J is TRBJ1-5; D might be TRBD1 (5 bases). This CDR3 contains 14 residues. The V and J ends lost 5 bases and 1 base respectively, with 9 bases between them. CDR1 LNHDA and CDR2 SQIVND come from the germline V gene (reference sequence). The CDR3 loop reads CASSWGRSNQPQHF. CDR3 in DNA: TGTGCCAGTAGTTGGGGCCGGAGCAATCAGCCCCAGCATTTT.

This clone was found a few times. The chain combines TRBV30 with TRBJ1-2, with D possibly TRBD1 on 5 matching bases. Germline assignment: CDR1 GTSNPN and CDR2 SVGIG (reference sequence). This CDR3 is built from 13 residues. Trimming stripped 0 bases from V and 8 bases from J, with 13 bases between. The CDR3 sequence is CAWSVGTLGGYTF. CDR3 bases: TGTGCCTGGAGTGTCGGGACCCTGGGAGGCTACACCTTC. Drawing the rest from reference TRBV30 and TRBJ1-2, the complete variable domain is SQTIHQWPATLVQPVGSPLSLECTVEGTSNPNLYWYRQAAGRGLQLLFYSVGIGQISSEVPQNLSASRPQDRQFILSSKKLLLSDSGFYLCAWSVGTLGGYTFGSGTRLTVV.

The chain employs TRBV25-1 and TRBJ1-6, with D possibly TRBD1 on 6 matching bases. V shed 3 bases and J shed 8 bases, with 8 bases lying between them. This CDR3 has 13 amino acids. Germline loops: CDR1 MGHDK, CDR2 SYGVNS. The CDR3 DNA follows: TGTGCCAGCAGTGACAGGGGTGATTCACCCCTCCACTTT. Amino acid sequence: CASSDRGDSPLHF.

The chain recombines TRBV5-4 with TRBJ1-2; maybe TRBD1 (5 bases). The germline gives CDR1 SGHNT, CDR2 YYREEE (reference sequence). CDR3 length equals 15 residues. V gave up 3 bases and J gave up 0 bases, with 12 bases separating them. The CDR3 DNA sequence: TGTGCCAGCAGCTCCCCTATAGGGGCTAACTATGGCTACACCTTC. This gives the protein CASSSPIGANYGYTF.

DNA for the CDR3: TGTGCCAGCAGCTCCTTCAGGGGGGAGTTCTACAATGAGCAGTTCTTC. Residues: CASSSFRGEFYNEQFF. The V call is TRBV7-9, the J call TRBJ2-1, with a tentative D call TRBD1 (7 bases). The V end lost 4 bases, the J end lost 3 bases, and 16 bases lay between the germline ends. The CDR3 has 16 residues. Germline V lookup: CDR1 SEHNR, CDR2 FQNEAQ (reference sequence).

This clone turned up a few times. The chain combines TRBV9 with TRBJ2-7; possibly TRBD1 or TRBD2 for D (5 bases each). V was clipped by 0 bases and J by 2 bases, with 12 bases between them. Germline V gene sequence: CDR1 SGDLS, CDR2 YYNGEE. The CDR3 is made up of 15 amino acids. The CDR3 DNA sequence: TGTGCCAGCAGCGTAGGGGGGACGGAAGCCTACGAGCAGTACTTC. Its translation: CASSVGGTEAYEQYF.

This chain connects TRBV30 to TRBJ2-5; D possibly corresponds to TRBD1 (6 bases). Germline CDR1 and CDR2: GTSNPN and SVGIG (reference sequence). The CDR3 has 16 amino acids. V was cut by 4 bases and J by 2 bases, with 20 bases left in between. The CDR3 loop reads CAWIGGGTQLQETQYF. The CDR3 DNA reads TGTGCCTGGATAGGGGGTGGGACCCAGTTGCAAGAGACCCAGTACTTC.

This chain joins TRBV13 and TRBJ2-7, with no clear D. The CDR3 consists of 14 residues. V dropped 0 bases and J dropped 4 bases, with 10 bases sitting between them. Germline values: CDR1 PRHDT, CDR2 FYEKMQ (reference sequence). The CDR3 loop is CASSLGRSEYEQYF. CDR3 nucleotides: TGTGCCAGCAGCTTAGGCCGATCGGAGTACGAGCAGTACTTC.

The V call is TRBV9, the J call TRBJ1-2, with no clear D. CDR1 SGDLS and CDR2 YYNGEE come from the germline V gene. V was pared by 0 bases and J by 6 bases, with 12 bases between. The length of the CDR3 is 14 residues. The CDR3 DNA is TGTGCCAGCAGCGTAGGGATAGGGTATGATGGCTACACCTTC. Translation: CASSVGIGYDGYTF.

The V and J genes are TRBV4-1 and TRBJ2-7; either TRBD1 or TRBD2 may fit D (5 bases each). The CDR3 spans 15 residues. V was cut by 0 bases and J by 1 base, with 10 bases left in between. Germline V gives CDR1 MGHRA, CDR2 YSYEKL. The CDR3 here is CASSQETGRSYEQYF. The CDR3 DNA follows: TGCGCCAGCAGCCAAGAGACGGGACGGTCCTACGAGCAGTACTTC.

The V and J genes are TRBV10-3 and TRBJ2-5; the match to TRBD2 covers 9 bases. The germline V gene has CDR1 ENHRY and CDR2 SYGVKD. The CDR3 has 17 amino acids. Unmatched junction bases numbered 10, after V lost 3 bases and J lost 2 bases. CDR3 sequence: CAISDLAGNQLQETQYF. The CDR3 DNA follows: TGTGCCATCAGTGACCTAGCGGGGAATCAATTACAAGAGACCCAGTACTTC.

J is TRBJ2-1 and V is TRBV11-2; 9 bases line up with TRBD1. The CDR3 is made up of 17 amino acids. The V and J ends lost 1 base and 3 bases, in that order; junction bases with no gene match: 7. CDR1 is SGHAT and CDR2 is FQNNGV in the germline V gene. CDR3 region: CASSLGSGQGFYNEQFF. The DNA of the CDR3 is TGTGCCAGCAGCTTAGGTTCTGGACAGGGGTTCTACAATGAGCAGTTCTTC.

This clone was found a few times. The V and J genes are TRBV7-6 and TRBJ2-1; the D gene could be TRBD1 or TRBD2 (5 bases each). CDR1 and CDR2 from the germline V gene are SGHVS and FNYEAQ. The CDR3 totals 13 residues. Trimming removed 2 bases at V and 8 bases at J, with 10 bases between. In DNA form, the CDR3 reads TGTGCCAGCAGCTTATCCCGGGGCGATGAGCAGTTCTTC. Protein product: CASSLSRGDEQFF.

V and J are TRBV11-2 and TRBJ2-3, with D perhaps TRBD1 (5 bases). The length of the CDR3 is 18 residues. The V gene lost 0 bases and the J gene lost 0 bases, with 16 bases spanning the gap. Germline loops: CDR1 SGHAT, CDR2 FQNNGV. In nucleotides, the CDR3 is TGTGCCAGCAGCTTAGATCGGTGGACAAGACGAAGCACAGATACGCAGTATTTT. The encoded protein is CASSLDRWTRRSTDTQYF.

The chain combines TRBV6-1 with TRBJ1-5, with TRBD1 as a possible D gene (6 bases). The germline gives CDR1 MNHNS, CDR2 SASEGT. The CDR3 has 14 amino acids. Trimming stripped 4 bases from V and 1 base from J, with 8 bases between. The CDR3 DNA sequence: TGTGCCAGCAGTGCACAGGGCAGCAATCAGCCCCAGCATTTT. Amino acids: CASSAQGSNQPQHF.

J is TRBJ2-7 and V is TRBV6-5; D call uncertain. Looked up from germline, CDR1 is MNHEY and CDR2 is SVGAGI. The CDR3 totals 11 residues. V was clipped by 8 bases and J by 2 bases, with 7 bases between them. CDR3 nucleotides: TGTGCCAGCGATACAGCCTACGAGCAGTACTTC. This gives the protein CASDTAYEQYF.

The chain employs TRBV5-1 and TRBJ2-7; TRBD2 is a possible D gene (6 bases). The V end lost 0 bases, the J end lost 3 bases, and 13 bases lay between the germline ends. CDR1 and CDR2 (germline): SGHRS, YFSETQ. This CDR3 has 15 residues. The CDR3 is CASSLGGAGDYEQYF. For the CDR3, the DNA is TGCGCCAGCAGCTTGGGCGGGGCTGGGGACTACGAGCAGTACTTC.

The chain is built from TRBV2 and TRBJ1-1, with 7 bases matching TRBD1. CDR1 is SNHLY, CDR2 FYNNEI, per germline. The CDR3 is 14 residues long. The V gene end was trimmed by 4 bases and the J gene end by 8 bases; junction bases not matched to a gene: 10. The DNA for the CDR3 is TGTGCCAGCAGTGTGGCAGGGGGGCGCCGGGAAGCTTTCTTT. Translated, it gives CASSVAGGRREAFF.

The chain joins TRBV27 to TRBJ2-1; D possibly corresponds to TRBD2 (6 bases). Germline V lookup: CDR1 MNHEY, CDR2 SMNVEV (reference sequence). The CDR3 sequence is 14 residues long. With 2 bases removed from V and 6 bases from J, the gap between germline ends came to 11 bases. The CDR3 reads CASSLMSGFNEQFF. In DNA, the CDR3 is TGTGCCAGCAGTTTAATGAGCGGGTTCAATGAGCAGTTCTTC.